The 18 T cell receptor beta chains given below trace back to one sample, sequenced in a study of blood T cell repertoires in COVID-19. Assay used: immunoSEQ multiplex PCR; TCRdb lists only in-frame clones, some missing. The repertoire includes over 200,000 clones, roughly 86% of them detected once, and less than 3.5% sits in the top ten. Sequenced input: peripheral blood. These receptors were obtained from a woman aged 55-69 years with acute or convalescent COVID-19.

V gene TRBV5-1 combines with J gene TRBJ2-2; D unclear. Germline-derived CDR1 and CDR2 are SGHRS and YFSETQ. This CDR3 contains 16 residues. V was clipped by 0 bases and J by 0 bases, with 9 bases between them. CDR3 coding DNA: TGCGCCAGCAGCTTGGGTGGCGGTACGAACACCGGGGAGCTGTTTTTT. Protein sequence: CASSLGGGTNTGELFF. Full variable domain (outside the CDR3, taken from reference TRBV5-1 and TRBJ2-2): KAGVTQTPRYLIKTRGQQVTLSCSPISGHRSVSWYQQTPGQGLQFLFEYFSETQRNKGNFPGRFSGRQFSNSRSEMNVSTLELGDSALYLCASSLGGGTNTGELFFGEGSRLTVL.

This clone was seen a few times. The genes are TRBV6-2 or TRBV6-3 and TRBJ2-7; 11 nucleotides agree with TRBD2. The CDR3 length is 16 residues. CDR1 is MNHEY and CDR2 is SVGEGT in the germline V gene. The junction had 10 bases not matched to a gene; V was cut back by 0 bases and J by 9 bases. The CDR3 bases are TGTGCCAGCAGTTACTCGCAACTAGCGGGAGCTCCCGGGCAGTACTTC. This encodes CASSYSQLAGAPGQYF.

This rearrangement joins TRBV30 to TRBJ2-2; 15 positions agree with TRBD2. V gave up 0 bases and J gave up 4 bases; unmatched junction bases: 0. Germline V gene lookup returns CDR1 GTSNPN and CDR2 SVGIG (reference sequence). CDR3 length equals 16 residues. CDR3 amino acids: CAWSVGLAGGTGELFF. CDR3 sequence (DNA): TGTGCCTGGAGTGTGGGACTAGCGGGGGGCACCGGGGAGCTGTTTTTT.

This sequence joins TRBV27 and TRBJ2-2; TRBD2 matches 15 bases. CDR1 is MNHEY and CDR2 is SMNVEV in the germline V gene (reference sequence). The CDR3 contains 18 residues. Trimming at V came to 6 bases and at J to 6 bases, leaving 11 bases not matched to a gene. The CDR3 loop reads CASSTRTSGRAPPGELFF. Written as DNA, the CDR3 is TGTGCCAGCAGCACACGGACTAGCGGGAGGGCTCCACCCGGGGAGCTGTTTTTT.

The DNA for the CDR3 is TGTGCCTGGAGTAAACAGGGACCCAACACTGAAGCTTTCTTT. Translated, it gives CAWSKQGPNTEAFF. This rearrangement joins TRBV30 to TRBJ1-1; weak D call: TRBD1 (6 bases). The germline CDR1 and CDR2 sequences are GTSNPN and SVGIG (reference sequence). The germline V and J ends were trimmed by 2 bases and 2 bases, with 12 bases remaining between them. The CDR3 is 14 residues long.

The CDR3 region is CASRLDSSEETQYF. The CDR3 DNA reads as TGTGCCAGCAGACTGGACTCCTCAGAGGAGACCCAGTACTTC. The chain couples TRBV2 to TRBJ2-5; perhaps TRBD2 as D (5 bases). The V end lost 6 bases, the J end lost 5 bases, and 16 bases lay between the germline ends. The CDR3 spans 14 residues. CDR1 is SNHLY, CDR2 FYNNEI, per germline.

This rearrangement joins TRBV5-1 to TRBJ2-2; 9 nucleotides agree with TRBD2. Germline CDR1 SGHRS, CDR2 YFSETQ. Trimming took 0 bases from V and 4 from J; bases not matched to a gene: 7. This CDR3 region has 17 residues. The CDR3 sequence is CASSLVAGGQSTGELFF. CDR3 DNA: TGCGCCAGCAGCTTGGTTGCGGGGGGGCAGAGCACCGGGGAGCTGTTTTTT.

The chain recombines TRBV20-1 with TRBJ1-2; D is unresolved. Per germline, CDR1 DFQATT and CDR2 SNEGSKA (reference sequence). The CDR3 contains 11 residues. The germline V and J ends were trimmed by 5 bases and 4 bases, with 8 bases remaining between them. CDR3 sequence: CSAPEVYGYTF. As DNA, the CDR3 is TGCAGTGCTCCTGAGGTCTATGGCTACACCTTC.

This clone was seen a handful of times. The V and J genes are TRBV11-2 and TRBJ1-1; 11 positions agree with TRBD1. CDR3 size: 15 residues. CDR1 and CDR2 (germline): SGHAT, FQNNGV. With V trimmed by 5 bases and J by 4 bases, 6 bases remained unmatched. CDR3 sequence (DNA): TGTGCCAGCAGCCGGACAGGGGGCCGGAGCACTGAAGCTTTCTTT. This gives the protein CASSRTGGRSTEAFF.

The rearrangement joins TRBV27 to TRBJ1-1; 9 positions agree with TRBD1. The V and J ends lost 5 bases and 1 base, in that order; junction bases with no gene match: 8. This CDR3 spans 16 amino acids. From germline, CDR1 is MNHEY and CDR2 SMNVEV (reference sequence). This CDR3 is CASSPGQGWANTEAFF. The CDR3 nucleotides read TGTGCCAGCAGTCCGGGACAGGGTTGGGCGAACACTGAAGCTTTCTTT.

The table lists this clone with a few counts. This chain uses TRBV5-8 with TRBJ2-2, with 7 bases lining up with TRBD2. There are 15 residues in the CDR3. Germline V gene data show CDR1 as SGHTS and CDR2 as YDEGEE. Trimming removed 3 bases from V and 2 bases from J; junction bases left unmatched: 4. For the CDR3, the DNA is TGTGCCAGCAGCTATGGGAGGGTAAACACCGGGGAGCTGTTTTTT. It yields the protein CASSYGRVNTGELFF.

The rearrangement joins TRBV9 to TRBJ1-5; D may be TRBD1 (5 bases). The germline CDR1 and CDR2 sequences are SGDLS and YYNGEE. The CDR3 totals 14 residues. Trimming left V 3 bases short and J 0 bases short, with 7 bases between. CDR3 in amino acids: CASSAGHSNQPQHF. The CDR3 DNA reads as TGTGCCAGCAGCGCCGGACATAGCAATCAGCCCCAGCATTTT.

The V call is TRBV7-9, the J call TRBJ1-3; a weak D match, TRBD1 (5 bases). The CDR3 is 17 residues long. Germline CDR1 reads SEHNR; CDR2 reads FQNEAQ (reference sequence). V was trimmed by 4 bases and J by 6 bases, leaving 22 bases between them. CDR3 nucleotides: TGTGCCAGCAGCTCACTCCCCGTCGCAGGGCAAATAAACACCATATATTTT. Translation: CASSSLPVAGQINTIYF.

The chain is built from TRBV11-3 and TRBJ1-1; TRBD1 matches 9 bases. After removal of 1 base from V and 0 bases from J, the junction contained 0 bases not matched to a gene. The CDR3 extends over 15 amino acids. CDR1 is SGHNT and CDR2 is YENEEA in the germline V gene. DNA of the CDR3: TGTGCCAGCAGCTTAGGACAGGGGGTGAACACTGAAGCTTTCTTT. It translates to CASSLGQGVNTEAFF.

The CDR3 loop is CASRPQGNYGYTF. The CDR3 DNA is TGTGCCAGCAGGCCCCAGGGAAACTATGGCTACACCTTC. The chain is built from TRBV12-3 or TRBV12-4 and TRBJ1-2, with a weak D call TRBD1 (5 bases). The CDR3 contains 13 residues. Trimming removed 6 bases at V and 2 bases at J, with 10 bases between.

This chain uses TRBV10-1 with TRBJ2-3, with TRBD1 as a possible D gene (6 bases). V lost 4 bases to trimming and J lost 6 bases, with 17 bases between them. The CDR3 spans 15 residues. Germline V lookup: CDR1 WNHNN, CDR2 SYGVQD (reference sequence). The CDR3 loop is CASSAGGQGMDTQYF. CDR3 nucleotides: TGCGCCAGCAGTGCGGGTGGGCAGGGGATGGATACGCAGTATTTT.

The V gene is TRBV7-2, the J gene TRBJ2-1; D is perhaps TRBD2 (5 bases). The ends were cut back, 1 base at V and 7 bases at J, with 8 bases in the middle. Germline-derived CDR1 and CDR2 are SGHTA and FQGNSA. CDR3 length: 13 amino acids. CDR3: CASSLGLANEQFF. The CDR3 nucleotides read TGTGCCAGCAGCTTAGGGCTAGCTAATGAGCAGTTCTTC.

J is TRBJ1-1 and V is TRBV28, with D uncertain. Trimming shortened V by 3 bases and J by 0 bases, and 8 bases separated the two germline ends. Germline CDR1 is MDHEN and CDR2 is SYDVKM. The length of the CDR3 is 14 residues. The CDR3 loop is CASSLEYLNTEAFF. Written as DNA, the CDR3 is TGTGCCAGCAGTTTGGAGTACCTGAACACTGAAGCTTTCTTT.